These T cell receptor beta chains were read from a single sample in a study of T cell changes during pregnancy in multiple sclerosis. TCRdb keeps only in-frame clones here, not all; method: immunoSEQ multiplex PCR. The sample holds some 38,000 clones, around 93% seen once. The sequencing here drew on CD4+ T cells from peripheral blood mononuclear cells, taken in the second trimester of pregnancy. These receptors all stem from a female donor with multiple sclerosis, enrolled in a pregnancy study. CDR3s include the opening cysteine and the closing phenylalanine or tryptophan. Fields, in order: clone size, J gene, CDR3 length, D gene, V gene, CDR3 protein, CDR3 DNA. A D gene is named only where the DNA matches it firmly. Size values are once, few and many counts, or a class for expanded clones, and some rows have none.

-	TRBJ1-2	18	TRBD1	TRBV11-2	CASSFGDSASRRLYGYTF	TGTGCCAGCAGCTTTGGGGACAGCGCCTCCCGGAGACTCTATGGCTACACCTTC
-	TRBJ1-2	14	-	TRBV4-1	CASSQEQGSNGYTF	TGCGCCAGCAGCCAAGAACAGGGCTCCAATGGCTACACCTTC
-	TRBJ2-7	17	TRBD2	TRBV2	CASSPLYLGGSRGEQYF	TGTGCCAGCAGCCCCCTCTATCTGGGCGGGAGTAGAGGCGAGCAGTACTTC
-	TRBJ2-7	15	TRBD2	TRBV5-1	CASSPGTSGNREQYF	TGCGCCAGCAGCCCCGGGACTAGCGGCAACCGGGAGCAGTACTTC
-	TRBJ2-5	21	TRBD1	TRBV5-1	CASSLGLIPDRGRPWQETQYF	TGCGCCAGCAGCTTGGGGCTGATCCCGGACAGGGGTCGCCCATGGCAAGAGACCCAGTACTTC
-	TRBJ2-1	15	TRBD2	TRBV6-5	CASSYSASGIDEQFF	TGTGCCAGCAGTTACTCGGCTAGCGGGATCGATGAGCAGTTCTTC
-	TRBJ1-1	12	-	TRBV6-6	CASQDINTEAFF	TGTGCCAGCCAGGACATTAACACTGAAGCTTTCTTT
-	TRBJ1-2	14	TRBD1	TRBV9	CASSVTGGNYGYTF	TGTGCCAGCAGCGTCACAGGGGGCAACTATGGCTACACCTTC
few	TRBJ1-5	15	-	TRBV2	CASSLGPTGTLAQHF	TGTGCCAGCAGCTTAGGACCTACAGGGACGCTGGCCCAGCATTTT
-	TRBJ2-5	14	TRBD2	TRBV19	CASSIGGGAETQYF	TGTGCCAGTAGTATAGGCGGGGGAGCGGAGACCCAGTACTTC
-	TRBJ2-7	16	TRBD2	TRBV4-2	CASSQDTSGPSYEQYF	TGTGCCAGCAGCCAGGATACTAGCGGCCCCTCCTACGAGCAGTACTTC
-	TRBJ2-1	13	-	TRBV4-1	CASSHGDSGGQFF	TGCGCCAGCAGCCACGGGGACTCCGGGGGGCAGTTCTTC
-	TRBJ2-1	15	-	TRBV29-1	CSVEGRSRSYNEQFF	TGCAGCGTTGAAGGGAGGTCCCGCTCCTACAATGAGCAGTTCTTC
-	TRBJ1-2	12	-	TRBV28	CATSTGNYGYTF	TGTGCCACCTCGACAGGAAACTATGGCTACACCTTC
-	TRBJ2-7	13	-	TRBV5-1	CASSLVVGAEQHF	TGCGCCAGCAGCTTGGTGGTGGGGGCCGAGCAGCACTTC
-	TRBJ1-3	17	-	TRBV4-1	CASSQPGRITGGNTIYF	TGCGCCAGCAGCCAACCAGGGCGGATAACGGGTGGAAACACCATATATTTT
-	TRBJ2-1	15	-	TRBV29-1	CSVVGNRDSYNEQFF	TGCAGCGTTGTGGGAAACAGGGATTCCTACAATGAGCAGTTCTTC
-	TRBJ2-1	17	TRBD2	TRBV2	CASSGLLSGGEYNEQFF	TGTGCCAGCAGTGGTTTACTTAGCGGGGGGGAATACAATGAGCAGTTCTTC
-	TRBJ2-5	13	TRBD2	TRBV9	CASSVYGRETQYF	TGTGCCAGCAGCGTATACGGGAGGGAGACCCAGTACTTC
-	TRBJ2-3	13	-	TRBV6-4	CASSEGGTDTQYF	TGTGCCAGCAGTGAGGGGGGAACAGATACGCAGTATTTT
-	TRBJ2-5	15	-	TRBV9	CASSVVGGARETQYF	TGTGCCAGCAGCGTAGTGGGCGGGGCGAGAGAGACCCAGTACTTC
few	TRBJ1-6	13	-	TRBV19	CASSPRRDSPLHF	TGTGCCAGTAGTCCCCGTCGGGATTCACCCCTCCACTTT
-	TRBJ1-1	13	TRBD1	TRBV6-6	CASKTGGRTEAFF	TGTGCCAGCAAAACAGGGGGCCGCACTGAAGCTTTCTTT
-	TRBJ1-1	13	TRBD1	TRBV2	CASSGQGAIEAFF	TGTGCCAGCTCGGGACAGGGGGCAATTGAAGCTTTCTTT
-	TRBJ2-1	17	TRBD2	TRBV5-1	CASSPGLAGFSYNEQFF	TGCGCCAGCAGCCCGGGACTAGCGGGTTTCTCCTACAATGAGCAGTTCTTC
-	TRBJ2-7	13	-	TRBV5-4	CASSLGGIYEQYF	TGTGCCAGCAGCTTGGGAGGAATCTACGAGCAGTACTTC
-	TRBJ2-7	14	-	TRBV7-2	CASSQSGQFYEQYF	TGTGCCAGCAGTCAATCAGGACAGTTCTACGAGCAGTACTTC
-	TRBJ1-3	16	TRBD1	TRBV9	CASSPRTGGAGNTIYF	TGTGCCAGCAGCCCCAGGACAGGGGGGGCGGGAAACACCATATATTTT